The entry that follows covers one T cell receptor beta chain sequence. The antigen this receptor binds is unknown. Base qualities are not provided; no much larger clone lies one nucleotide away. Sample time point, as interpreted from the label and publication: week 5, during vaccination. Each vaccine dose, consisting of 300 ug of a 20-mer mutant IDH1 peptide in Montanide, was administered subcutaneously with topical imiquimod. Newly diagnosed WHO grade 3 or 4 IDH1-mutant astrocytomas showing loss of nuclear ATRX were present in the donors. The samples were drawn from NOA16, a multicentre, single-arm, open-label phase I trial in Germany that tested a mutant IDH1 peptide vaccine in humans for the first time. Genomic DNA for TCRB sequencing was extracted from EDTA blood using the DNeasy Blood and Tissue Kit. This sample was included in a study of a mutant IDH1 vaccine in newly diagnosed glioma (dated by TCRdb to the early 2020s). Study-level background: Across visits V03 through V10, patients got a total of eight vaccinations, given in weeks 1, 3, 5, 7, 11, 15, 19 and 23. Vaccination began 4-6 weeks after radiotherapy alone, or alongside temozolomide cycles in the chemotherapy-containing groups. The roughly 30 treated patients were roughly 62% male and roughly 40% female, with a mean age of approximately 38 years. Before enrollment, most patients had been given radiochemotherapy with temozolomide as standard therapy, while the rest had received either radiotherapy alone or temozolomide alone. Six visits were used for peripheral blood collection: V03 (baseline), V05, V07, V10, V12 and V13. For exploratory analyses, some 24 treated patients had longitudinal TCRB deep sequencing done wherever samples were available. Results and caveats for the whole study, not just this receptor: PBMC samples for TCRB deep sequencing were selected based on availability. No apparent relationship was observed between pseudoprogression and alterations in the top peripheral T cell clonotypes detected by TCRB sequencing. The authors stated that sample limitations prevented analyses of patient blood samples from being reproduced. Vaccine-induced immune responses across multiple MHC alleles were detected in approximately 93% of patients.

The CDR3 numbers 12 residues from cysteine through phenylalanine. Solely the CDR3 DNA is kept, with 36 bases framed from the first base. The germline V gene specifies SGHRS as CDR1 and YFSETQ as CDR2. The germline ends are 5 bases apart after V is trimmed by 0 bases and J by 7 bases. The library was obtained by the immunoSEQ multiplex PCR assay. Following the manufacturer's protocol, the hsTCRB Kit was used to amplify rearranged TCR beta chain sequences. An Illumina MiSeq was used to sequence the TCRB libraries. The authors processed their data as follows. Demultiplexing, trimming and gene mapping were performed with the kit vendor's proprietary platform. The table comes from immuneACCESS by way of TCRdb, which keeps in-frame sequences with V and J called. Part of the clones is missing from these tables; in studies checked, under half for an unresolved V gene and the rest for unknown reasons. The D gene and trimming were derived from the DNA, and the V and J assignments and clone size from that table. The sample table holds approximately 60,000 clones, of which around 89% were seen once. The ten most abundant clones make up approximately 4.2% of the sample.

Recombination linked TRBV5-1 to TRBJ2-1, and TRBD2 may be the D gene, going by 5 matching bases. The origin of this receptor is a woman aged 35 to 49 with glioma. The sample in question was PBMCs, obtained from a glioma patient whose treatment included an IDH1 peptide vaccine. DNA sequence: TGCGCCAGCAGCTTGGAGCGGAATGAGCAGTTCTTC. This codes for CASSLERNEQFF. Extended through the reference TRBV5-1 and TRBJ2-1 proteins, this CDR3 yields the full variable domain: KAGVTQTPRYLIKTRGQQVTLSCSPISGHRSVSWYQQTPGQGLQFLFEYFSETQRNKGNFPGRFSGRQFSNSRSEMNVSTLELGDSALYLCASSLERNEQFFGPGTRLTVL.